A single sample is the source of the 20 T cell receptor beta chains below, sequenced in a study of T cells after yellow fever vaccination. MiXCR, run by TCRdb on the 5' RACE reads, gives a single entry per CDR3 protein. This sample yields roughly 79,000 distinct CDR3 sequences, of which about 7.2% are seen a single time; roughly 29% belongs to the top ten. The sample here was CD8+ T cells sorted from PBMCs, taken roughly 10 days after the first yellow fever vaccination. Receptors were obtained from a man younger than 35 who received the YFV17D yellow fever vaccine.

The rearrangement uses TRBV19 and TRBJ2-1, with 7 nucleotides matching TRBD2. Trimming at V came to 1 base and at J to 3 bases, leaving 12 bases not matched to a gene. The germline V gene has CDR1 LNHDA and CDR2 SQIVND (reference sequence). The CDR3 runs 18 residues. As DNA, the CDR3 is TGTGCCAGTAGTATAGGGGCCCAGCGGGGACCGAACTACAATGAGCAGTTCTTC. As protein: CASSIGAQRGPNYNEQFF.

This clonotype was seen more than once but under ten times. The CDR3 reads CASSSPGRLESPLNYEQYF. In DNA form, the CDR3 reads TGTGCCAGCAGCTCCCCCGGACGGTTAGAGAGCCCTTTGAACTACGAGCAGTACTTC. V is TRBV7-3 and J is TRBJ2-7, with D hard to call. Trimming left V 4 bases short and J 3 bases short, with 28 bases between. This CDR3 is built from 19 residues. Germline V gene sequence: CDR1 SGHTA, CDR2 FQGTGA.

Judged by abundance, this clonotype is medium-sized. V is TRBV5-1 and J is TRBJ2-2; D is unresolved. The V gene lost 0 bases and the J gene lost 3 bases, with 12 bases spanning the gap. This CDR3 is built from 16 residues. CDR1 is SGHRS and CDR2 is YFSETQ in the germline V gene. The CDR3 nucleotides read TGCGCCAGCAGCTTGGCGGTTGGAGCCTACACCGGGGAGCTGTTTTTT. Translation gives CASSLAVGAYTGELFF.

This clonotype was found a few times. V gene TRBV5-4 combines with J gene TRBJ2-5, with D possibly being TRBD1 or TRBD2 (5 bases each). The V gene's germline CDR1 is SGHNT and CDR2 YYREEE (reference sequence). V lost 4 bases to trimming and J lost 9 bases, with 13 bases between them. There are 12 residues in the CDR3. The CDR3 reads CASSGGPMSQYF. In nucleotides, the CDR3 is TGTGCCAGCAGCGGGGGTCCCATGTCCCAGTACTTC.

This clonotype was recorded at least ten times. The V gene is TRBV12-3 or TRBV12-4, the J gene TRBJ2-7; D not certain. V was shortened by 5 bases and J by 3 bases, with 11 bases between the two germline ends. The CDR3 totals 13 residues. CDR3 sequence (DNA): TGTGCCAGCAGTATCCTTTCTGGCTACGAGCAGTACTTC. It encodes CASSILSGYEQYF.

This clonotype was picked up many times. Here the CDR3 reads CAISGGTYTDTQYF. CDR3 coding DNA: TGTGCCATCAGCGGGGGAACTTACACAGATACGCAGTATTTT. The chain has TRBV10-3 and TRBJ2-3, with a possible D match to TRBD2 (6 bases). Trimming took 6 bases from V and 2 from J, leaving 12 bases between them. This CDR3 has 14 residues. From germline, CDR1 is ENHRY and CDR2 SYGVKD.

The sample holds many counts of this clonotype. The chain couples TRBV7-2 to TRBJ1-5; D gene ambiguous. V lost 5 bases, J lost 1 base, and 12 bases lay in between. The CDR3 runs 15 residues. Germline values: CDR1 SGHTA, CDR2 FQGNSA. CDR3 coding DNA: TGTGCCAGCAGCCCAGAGATGGGGAGCAATCAGCCCCAGCATTTT. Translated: CASSPEMGSNQPQHF.

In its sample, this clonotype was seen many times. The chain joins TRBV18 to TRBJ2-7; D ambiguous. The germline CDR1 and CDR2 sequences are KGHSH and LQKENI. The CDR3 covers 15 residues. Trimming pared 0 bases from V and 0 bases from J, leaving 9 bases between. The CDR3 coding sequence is TGTGCCAGCTCACCACCCACAGCTCCCTCCTACGAGCAGTACTTC. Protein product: CASSPPTAPSYEQYF.

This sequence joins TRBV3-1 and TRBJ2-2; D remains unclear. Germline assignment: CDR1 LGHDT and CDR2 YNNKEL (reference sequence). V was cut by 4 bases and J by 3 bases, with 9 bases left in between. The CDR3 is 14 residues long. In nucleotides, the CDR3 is TGTGCCAGCAGCCCCCGACAATACACCGGGGAGCTGTTTTTT. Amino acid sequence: CASSPRQYTGELFF.

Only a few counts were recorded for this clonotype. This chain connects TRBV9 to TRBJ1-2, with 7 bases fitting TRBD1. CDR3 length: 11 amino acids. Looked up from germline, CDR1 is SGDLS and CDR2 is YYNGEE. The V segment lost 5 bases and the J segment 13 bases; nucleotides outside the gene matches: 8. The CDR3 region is CASRATGRATF. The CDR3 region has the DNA TGTGCCAGCAGGGCGACAGGGCGGGCCACCTTC.

The CDR3 DNA sequence: TGTGCCAGCAGCTTACTTCCGGGACAGATAAACACCGGGGAGCTGTTTTTT. As protein: CASSLLPGQINTGELFF. The chain uses TRBV7-9 and TRBJ2-2; the match to TRBD1 covers 7 bases. CDR1 SEHNR and CDR2 FQNEAQ come from the germline V gene (reference sequence). V shed 2 bases, J shed 2 bases, and the junction held 8 bases outside the gene matches. The CDR3 has 17 residues.

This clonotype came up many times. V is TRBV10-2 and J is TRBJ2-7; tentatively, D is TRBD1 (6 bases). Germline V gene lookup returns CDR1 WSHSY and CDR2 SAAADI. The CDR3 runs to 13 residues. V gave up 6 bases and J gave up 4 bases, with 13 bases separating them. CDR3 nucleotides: TGCGCCAGCAGCCCGGACAGCGTATACGAGCAGTACTTC. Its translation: CASSPDSVYEQYF.

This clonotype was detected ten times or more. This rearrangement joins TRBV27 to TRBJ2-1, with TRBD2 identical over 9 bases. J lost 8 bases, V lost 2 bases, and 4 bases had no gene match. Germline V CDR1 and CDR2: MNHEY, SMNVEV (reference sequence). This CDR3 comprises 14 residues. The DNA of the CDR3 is TGTGCCAGCAGTTTAGGTAGCGGGGGCTATGAGCAGTTCTTC. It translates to CASSLGSGGYEQFF.

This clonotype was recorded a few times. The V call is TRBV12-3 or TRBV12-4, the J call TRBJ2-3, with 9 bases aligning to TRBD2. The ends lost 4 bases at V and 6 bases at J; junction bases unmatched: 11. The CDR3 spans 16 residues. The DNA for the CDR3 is TGTGCCAGCAGTTCCCACCTAGCGGGGTACAAGGATACGCAGTATTTT. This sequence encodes CASSSHLAGYKDTQYF.

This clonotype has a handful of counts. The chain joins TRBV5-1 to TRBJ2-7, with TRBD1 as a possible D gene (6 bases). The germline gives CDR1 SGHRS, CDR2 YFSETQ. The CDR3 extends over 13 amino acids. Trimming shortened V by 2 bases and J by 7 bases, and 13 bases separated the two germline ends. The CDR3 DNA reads TGCGCCAGCAGCTTATCCGGGACACAGGAGCAGTACTTC. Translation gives CASSLSGTQEQYF.

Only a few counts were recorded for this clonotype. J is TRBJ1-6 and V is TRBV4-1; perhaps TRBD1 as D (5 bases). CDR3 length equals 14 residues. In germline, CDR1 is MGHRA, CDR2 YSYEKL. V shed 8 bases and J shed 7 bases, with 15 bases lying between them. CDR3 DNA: TGCGCCAGCGGTTCCAGGGTTACGAATTCACCCCTCCACTTT. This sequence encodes CASGSRVTNSPLHF.

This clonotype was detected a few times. The CDR3 reads CASSLEAAQETQYF. In DNA form, the CDR3 reads TGTGCCAGCAGCTTAGAAGCGGCACAAGAGACCCAGTACTTC. The rearrangement links TRBV7-6 to TRBJ2-5; D perhaps matches TRBD2 (5 bases). Per germline, CDR1 SGHVS and CDR2 FNYEAQ. The CDR3 sequence is 14 residues long. V was trimmed by 1 base and J by 2 bases, leaving 8 bases between them.

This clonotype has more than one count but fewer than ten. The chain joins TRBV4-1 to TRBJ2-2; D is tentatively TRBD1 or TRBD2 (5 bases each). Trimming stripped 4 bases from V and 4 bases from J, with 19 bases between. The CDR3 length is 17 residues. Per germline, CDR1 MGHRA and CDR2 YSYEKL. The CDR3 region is CASSRGHRGDSTGELFF. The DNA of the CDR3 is TGCGCCAGCAGCCGGGGCCACCGGGGAGATAGCACCGGGGAGCTGTTTTTT.

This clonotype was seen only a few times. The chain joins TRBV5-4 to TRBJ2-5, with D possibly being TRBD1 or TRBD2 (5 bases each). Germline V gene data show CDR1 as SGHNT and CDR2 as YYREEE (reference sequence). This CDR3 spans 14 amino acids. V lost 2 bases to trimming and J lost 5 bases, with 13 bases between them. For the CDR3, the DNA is TGTGCCAGCAGCTTCCCGGGGCGAACGGAGACCCAGTACTTC. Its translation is CASSFPGRTETQYF. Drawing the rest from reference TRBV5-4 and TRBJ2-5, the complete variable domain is ETGVTQSPTHLIKTRGQQVTLRCSSQSGHNTVSWYQQALGQGPQFIFQYYREEENGRGNFPPRFSGLQFPNYSSELNVNALELDDSALYLCASSFPGRTETQYFGPGTRLLVL.

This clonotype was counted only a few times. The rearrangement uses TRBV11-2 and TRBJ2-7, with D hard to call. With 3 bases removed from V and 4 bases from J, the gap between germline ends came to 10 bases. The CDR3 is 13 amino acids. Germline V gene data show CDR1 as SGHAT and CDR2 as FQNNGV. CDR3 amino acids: CASSFKSLYEQYF. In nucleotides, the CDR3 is TGTGCCAGCAGCTTTAAAAGTTTGTACGAGCAGTACTTC.